These T cell receptor beta chains were read from a single sample in a study of T cells in Graves' hyperthyroidism and ophthalmopathy. TCRdb re-called the multiplex PCR reads with MiXCR, one entry per CDR3 protein. Among about 420,000 distinct CDR3 sequences, roughly an eighth were seen once, and the ten largest hold 5.3%. The material sequenced was blood. These receptors came from a young woman with Graves' hyperthyroidism. Each CDR3 is given with its conserved first and last residue. The D gene is left open where the match is weak. Some rows mark clone size as missing; the rest say once, few, many or name a class of expanded clone.

J	D	size	V	CDR3	DNA
TRBJ2-7	NA	many	TRBV30	CAWSGGTPREQYF	TGTGCCTGGAGTGGCGGGACCCCCCGGGAGCAGTACTTC
TRBJ1-5	TRBD1	many	TRBV5-1	CASSAAGTASNQPQHF	TGCGCCAGCAGCGCTGCTGGGACAGCAAGCAATCAGCCCCAGCATTTT
TRBJ2-7	NA	NA	TRBV7-3	CASSLYPGDEQYF	TGTGCCAGCAGCTTATACCCCGGGGACGAGCAGTACTTC
TRBJ2-1	NA	many	TRBV5-8	CASSLNSENEQFF	TGTGCCAGCAGCTTAAATAGCGAAAATGAGCAGTTCTTC
TRBJ2-7	TRBD2	NA	TRBV4-1	CASSHPFGTSGSYEQYF	TGCGCCAGCAGCCATCCCTTCGGGACTAGCGGCTCCTACGAGCAGTACTTC
TRBJ2-3	NA	many	TRBV20-1	CSARDPQHGSTDTQYF	TGCAGTGCTAGAGATCCCCAGCACGGAAGCACAGATACGCAGTATTTT
TRBJ1-1	TRBD1	NA	TRBV19	CASSITSGGTEAFF	TGTGCCAGTAGTATTACATCAGGGGGCACTGAAGCTTTCTTT
TRBJ2-7	NA	many	TRBV6-1	CASSFTGTGTYEQYF	TGTGCCAGCAGTTTTACCGGAACGGGCACCTACGAGCAGTACTTC
TRBJ2-2	NA	few	TRBV14	CASSQATGLNTGELFF	TGTGCCAGCAGCCAAGCCACAGGGTTGAACACCGGGGAGCTGTTTTTT
TRBJ1-2	NA	few	TRBV5-5	CASSLHAEGETNYGYTF	TGTGCCAGCAGCTTGCATGCGGAAGGGGAGACAAACTATGGCTACACCTTC
TRBJ2-2	NA	NA	TRBV12-3/TRBV12-4	CATWGVNTGELFF	TGTGCCACATGGGGCGTTAACACCGGGGAGCTGTTTTTT
TRBJ2-3	NA	NA	TRBV5-1	CASSLVQGTSTDTQYF	TGCGCCAGCAGCTTGGTACAGGGGACTAGCACAGATACGCAGTATTTT
TRBJ2-3	TRBD1	few	TRBV5-1	CASSLQQGGVGNTQYF	TGCGCCAGCAGCCTGCAACAGGGGGGAGTCGGAAATACGCAGTATTTT
TRBJ2-1	NA	few	TRBV9	CASSNAGSDEQFF	TGTGCCAGCAGCAACGCCGGTTCGGATGAGCAGTTCTTC
TRBJ1-1	NA	NA	TRBV28	CASRSLSEGTEAFF	TGTGCCAGCAGATCCCTTAGTGAGGGCACTGAAGCTTTCTTT